The 15 T cell receptor beta chains presented below share a single source sample, sequenced in a study of Graves' ophthalmopathy and Graves' hyperthyroidism (dated by TCRdb to the late 2010s). The instrument was an Illumina HiSeq 2000. For repertoire sequencing, TCR beta CDR3 regions were amplified from RNA transcripts. The first round of RT-PCR was done with HTBI primers and the Qiagen OneStep RT-PCR kit, and was followed by a second round of multiplex PCR, then size selection and purification. TCRdb trimmed public reads at Q25 via fastp, called clones via MiXCR and kept in-frame beta chains. Rows merge per CDR3 protein into single entries with the most common DNA and genes. In this sample the table shows 1 million to 1.3 million distinct CDR3 sequences, about 40% of which occur a single time. The ten largest clones take up around 10% of the sample. The sample was peripheral blood or thyroid tissue (not recorded which). These receptors were taken from an adult man with Graves' hyperthyroidism.

This clonotype was seen ten or more times. The CDR3 sequence is CASSNRTGWSYEQYF. CDR3 sequence (DNA): TGTGCCAGCAGTAACAGGACAGGGTGGTCCTACGAGCAGTACTTC. This chain uses TRBV12-3 or TRBV12-4 with TRBJ2-7; 8 bases map to TRBD1. This CDR3 spans 15 amino acids. V lost 5 bases, J lost 1 base, and 7 bases stayed unmatched.

The V and J genes are TRBV9 and TRBJ2-5, with 8 bases aligning to TRBD2. Matching the DNA end better, TRBJ2-7 makes the J call doubtful. Germline V gene data show CDR1 as SGDLS and CDR2 as YYNGEE. The CDR3 is 15 amino acids. CDR3 in DNA: TGTGCCAGCAGCGCACGGGAGGGCCGGAGGGACGAGCAGTACTTC. Translating gives CASSAREGRRDEQYF.

This clonotype was picked up many times. The chain links TRBV24-1 to TRBJ2-5; D uncertain. Between the trimmed V and J ends, which lost 4 bases and 1 base, there was a span of 15 bases. The length of the CDR3 is 16 residues. The germline V gene encodes CDR1 KGHDR and CDR2 SFDVKD. CDR3 sequence (DNA): TGTGCCACCAGTGACCCGCAGAGGACCGGCCAAGAGACCCAGTACTTC. Translating gives CATSDPQRTGQETQYF.

This clonotype was observed at least ten times. In nucleotides, the CDR3 is TGTGCCAGCAGCCCCGGTACGAGGTTGGCTTTCTTT. As protein: CASSPGTRLAFF. V is TRBV14 and J is TRBJ1-1; no clear D gene. Germline CDR1 reads SGHDN; CDR2 reads FVKESK. There are 12 residues in the CDR3. Between the trimmed V and J ends, which lost 4 bases and 11 bases, there was a span of 14 bases.

This clonotype was detected many times. The V gene is TRBV19, the J gene TRBJ1-5, with TRBD1 as a possible D gene (5 bases). V was cut by 9 bases and J by 4 bases, with 19 bases left in between. The CDR3 covers 15 residues. Germline CDR1 reads LNHDA; CDR2 reads SQIVND (reference sequence). CDR3 sequence reads: CASKFEGPVNQPQHF. CDR3 bases: TGTGCCAGCAAATTTGAGGGACCGGTGAATCAGCCCCAGCATTTT.

This clonotype appeared a few times. The chain carries TRBV4-1 and TRBJ2-2; D not certain. Trimming took 0 bases from V and 6 from J, leaving 8 bases between them. The CDR3 loop spans 14 amino acids. Germline values: CDR1 MGHRA, CDR2 YSYEKL. DNA for the CDR3: TGCGCCAGCAGCCAAGAGAGAATGGCCGGGGAGCTGTTTTTT. This translates into CASSQERMAGELFF.

The chain links TRBV29-1 to TRBJ2-7, with 7 bases lining up with TRBD1. The V segment lost 7 bases and the J segment 0 bases; nucleotides outside the gene matches: 3. The germline V gene has CDR1 SQVTM and CDR2 ANQGSEA. This CDR3 has 12 amino acids. The CDR3 spells CSDRQGSYEQYF. The CDR3 DNA sequence: TGCAGCGATAGACAGGGCTCCTACGAGCAGTACTTC.

The chain uses TRBV7-9 and TRBJ1-4; D may be TRBD1 (5 bases). CDR3 size: 14 residues. The germline V gene encodes CDR1 SEHNR and CDR2 FQNEAQ (reference sequence). With 6 bases removed from V and 10 bases from J, the gap between germline ends came to 18 bases. As DNA, the CDR3 is TGTGCCAGCAGACACAAAGACAGTCCAGGAAAACTGTTTTTT. Amino acids: CASRHKDSPGKLFF.

This clonotype was picked up a small number of times. The V call is TRBV4-1, the J call TRBJ2-2, with a tentative D call TRBD2 (5 bases). The CDR3 extends over 14 amino acids. V shed 0 bases and J shed 7 bases, with 9 bases lying between them. Germline loops: CDR1 MGHRA, CDR2 YSYEKL. CDR3 bases: TGCGCCAGCAGCCAAGAGCCGGCGGGCGGGGAGCTGTTTTTT. Protein product: CASSQEPAGGELFF.

This clonotype was seen a handful of times. The chain is built from TRBV10-3 and TRBJ1-4; D gene unclear. The CDR3 has 15 amino acids. From germline, CDR1 is ENHRY and CDR2 SYGVKD. V was clipped by 0 bases and J by 3 bases, with 8 bases between them. CDR3 coding DNA: TGTGCCATCAGTGAGTCGGCCAGTCCTAATGAAAAACTGTTTTTT. This translates into CAISESASPNEKLFF.

The rearrangement uses TRBV27 and TRBJ1-4; 8 nucleotides match TRBD1. Trimming took 3 bases from V and 8 from J; bases not matched to a gene: 11. This CDR3 contains 16 residues. In germline, CDR1 is MNHEY, CDR2 SMNVEV (reference sequence). CDR3 sequence: CASSFESDRVGEKLFF. In nucleotides, the CDR3 is TGTGCCAGCAGTTTCGAATCGGACAGGGTTGGCGAAAAACTGTTTTTT.

The chain joins TRBV20-1 to TRBJ2-7; D tentatively fits TRBD1 or TRBD2 (6 bases each). Germline V gene lookup returns CDR1 DFQATT and CDR2 SNEGSKA (reference sequence). The length of the CDR3 is 15 residues. V dropped 1 base and J dropped 3 bases, with 16 bases sitting between them. The CDR3 DNA is TGCAGTGCTAGAGTCATAGGGGGGAACAGCTACGAGCAGTACTTC. This sequence encodes CSARVIGGNSYEQYF.

Note on this clonotype: This may be a read error: a much more frequent sequence differs by one nucleotide. The rearrangement joins TRBV11-2 to TRBJ2-5; unclear D gene. Germline V gives CDR1 SGHAT, CDR2 FQNNGV. Between the trimmed V and J ends, which lost 1 base and 5 bases, there was a span of 8 bases. This CDR3 is built from 13 residues. CDR3 in DNA: TGTGCCAGCAGCTTAGGGTATTGGGAGACCCAGTACTTC. Encoded protein: CASSLGYWETQYF.

This clonotype was detected only a few times. This chain connects TRBV20-1 to TRBJ2-7; 10 nucleotides agree with TRBD2. The length of the CDR3 is 18 residues. Germline V gives CDR1 DFQATT, CDR2 SNEGSKA (reference sequence). V lost 4 bases, J lost 0 bases, and 15 bases stayed unmatched. CDR3: CSAKALTSGVGRSYEQYF. CDR3 nucleotides: TGCAGTGCTAAAGCGCTTACTAGCGGGGTGGGCCGCTCCTACGAGCAGTACTTC.

This clonotype has more than one count but fewer than ten. Germline is not matched at one junction end, which may reflect a read error. This rearrangement joins TRBV10-3 to TRBJ2-5, with unresolved D. The CDR3 contains 13 residues. Germline lookup yields CDR1 ENHRY and CDR2 SYGVKD. The chain's CDR3 is CASSGSRPETQYF. CDR3 sequence (DNA): TGTGCCAGCAGTGGTTCTAGGCCTGAGACCCAGTACTTC.